This TCR beta chain was documented in a study of blood T cell repertoires in COVID-19. Study-level information: The United States, Italy and Spain supplied acute and convalescent COVID-19 samples. Sources were T cells, B-cell-depleted T cells, or PBMCs; the material itself was cDNA or gDNA.

Trimming took 2 bases from V and 5 from J, leaving 10 bases between them. There are 14 residues in the CDR3. CDR1 and CDR2 (germline): LNHDA, SQIVND (reference sequence). In the original processing: Estimates of nucleated cell counts were drawn from the amplification of reference gene primers. Data came from immunoSEQ multiplex PCR; TCRdb stores just in-frame clones and leaves some out. The DNA was the basis for D and trimming; V, J and clone size are from that table. The sample records approximately 300,000 clones, roughly 90% being singletons. The chain links TRBV19 to TRBJ2-1; a possible D gene is TRBD2 (6 bases). Material: peripheral blood. This sequence was found in a woman aged 45 to 65 with active or convalescent COVID-19. CDR3 coding DNA: TGTGCCAGTAGTATAAGGCGGGGACACAATGAGCAGTTCTTC. Protein: CASSIRRGHNEQFF.